Included here is one TCR beta chain sequence, with context. Germline V gene data show CDR1 as SGHTA and CDR2 as FQGNSA. Trimming took 5 bases from V and 0 from J, leaving 10 bases between them. This CDR3 is 14 amino acids long. Original data processing: Amplified reference gene primers provided the basis for estimating nucleated cell counts. Data came from immunoSEQ multiplex PCR; TCRdb stores just in-frame clones and leaves some out. That table supplies the V and J calls and clone size; D and trimming were determined from the DNA. This sample has approximately 120,000 clones, with around 86% found just once. This record belongs to a study of blood T cell repertoires in COVID-19. The overall study: Donors in the United States, Italy and Spain gave samples during acute or convalescent COVID-19. The cDNA or gDNA used as material had been derived from T cells, B-cell-depleted T cells, or PBMCs.

The rearrangement joins TRBV7-2 to TRBJ1-1; unclear D gene. The sample consisted of peripheral blood. This clonotype was obtained from a woman aged 45-59 years who had recovered from COVID-19. CDR3 in amino acids: CASSQAAVNTEAFF. DNA for the CDR3: TGTGCCAGCAGCCAAGCGGCCGTGAACACTGAAGCTTTCTTT.